This T cell receptor beta chain was observed in a study of human T cells and chemical hapten exposure. Across the whole study: Patients had diphenylcyclopropenone applied to the scalp weekly throughout the approximately 24-week study.

The time point is: patch test 2, 6 weeks after DPC sensitization. Treatment indicated: therapeutic diphenylcyclopropenone sensitization with weekly scalp DPC. The CDR3 consists of 12 residues. Germline CDR1 SQVTM, CDR2 ANQGSEA. The germline V and J ends were trimmed by 6 bases and 5 bases, with 12 bases remaining between them. By share, this clonotype ranks as medium-sized (0.01 to 0.1%). The antigen is not known. TCRdb fed the RACE reads into MiXCR, producing one record per CDR3 protein. This table holds under 100,000 distinct CDR3 sequences, roughly 11% found once. Study results and caveats: TCRs above 1 in 1000 frequency did not change with DPC sensitization.

V gene TRBV29-1 combines with J gene TRBJ2-3; D not certain. The source is a middle-aged woman with alopecia areata. Some clones in this sample may be carry-over from other donors' samples. This sample comprised whole blood, obtained in connection with sensitization to the hapten diphenylcyclopropenone (DPC). The CDR3 sequence: CSVQVGGDTQYF. The CDR3 DNA sequence: TGCAGCGTGCAGGTTGGCGGAGATACGCAGTATTTT.